The present T cell receptor beta chain was sequenced within a study of blood T cell repertoires in COVID-19. Study-wide background: Samples representing acute and convalescent COVID-19 were sourced from the United States, Italy and Spain. T cells, B-cell-depleted T cells, or PBMCs supplied cDNA or gDNA.

V was clipped by 1 base and J by 2 bases, with 14 bases between them. The CDR3 consists of 17 residues. CDR1 is SEHNR, CDR2 FQNEAQ, per germline (reference sequence). In the original processing: Nucleated cell counts were estimated from reference gene primer amplification. Data came from immunoSEQ multiplex PCR; TCRdb stores just in-frame clones and leaves some out. The DNA was the basis for D and trimming; V, J and clone size are from that table. This sample has roughly 25,000 clones; roughly 85% occur once, and the top ten carry 22%. Only one count was recorded for this clone. V gene TRBV7-9 combines with J gene TRBJ2-2; D is ambiguous. Specimen: peripheral blood. The source is a man between 65 and 80 years old in a cohort sampled during active COVID-19. CDR3 sequence reads: CASSLGLEIYNTGELFF. In DNA form, the CDR3 reads TGTGCCAGCAGCTTAGGCTTAGAAATCTACAACACCGGGGAGCTGTTTTTT.